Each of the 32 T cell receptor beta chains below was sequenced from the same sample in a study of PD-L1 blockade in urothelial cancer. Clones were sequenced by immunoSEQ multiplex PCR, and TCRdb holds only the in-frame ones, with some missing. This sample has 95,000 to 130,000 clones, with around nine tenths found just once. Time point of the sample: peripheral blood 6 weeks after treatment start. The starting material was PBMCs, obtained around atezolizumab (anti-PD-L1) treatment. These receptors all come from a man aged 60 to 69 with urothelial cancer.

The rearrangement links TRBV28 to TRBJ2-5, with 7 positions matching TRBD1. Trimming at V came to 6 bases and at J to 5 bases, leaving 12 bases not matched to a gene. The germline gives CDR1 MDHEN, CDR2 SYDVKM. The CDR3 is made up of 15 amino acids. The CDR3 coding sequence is TGTGCCAGCAGCCCGGAACAGGGGATTGGGGAGACCCAGTACTTC. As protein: CASSPEQGIGETQYF.

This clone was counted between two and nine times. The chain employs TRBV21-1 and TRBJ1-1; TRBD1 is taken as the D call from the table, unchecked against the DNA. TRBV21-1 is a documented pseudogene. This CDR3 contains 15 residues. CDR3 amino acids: CASSTRQGRNTEAFF. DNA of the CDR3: TGTGCCAGCAGCACACGACAGGGACGGAACACTGAAGCTTTCTTT.

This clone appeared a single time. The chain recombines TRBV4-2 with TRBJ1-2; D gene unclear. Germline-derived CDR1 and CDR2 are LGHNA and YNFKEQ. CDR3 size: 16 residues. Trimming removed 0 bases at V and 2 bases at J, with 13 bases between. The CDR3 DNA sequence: TGTGCCAGCAGCCAAGATACGCGATTTTTGAACTATGGCTACACCTTC. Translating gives CASSQDTRFLNYGYTF.

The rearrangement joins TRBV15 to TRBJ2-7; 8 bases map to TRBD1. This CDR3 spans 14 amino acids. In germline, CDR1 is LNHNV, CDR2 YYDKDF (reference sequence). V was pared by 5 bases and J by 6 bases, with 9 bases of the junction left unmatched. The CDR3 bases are TGTGCCACCAGCCGGGACAGGACCTCCATCGAGCAGTACTTC. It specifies CATSRDRTSIEQYF.

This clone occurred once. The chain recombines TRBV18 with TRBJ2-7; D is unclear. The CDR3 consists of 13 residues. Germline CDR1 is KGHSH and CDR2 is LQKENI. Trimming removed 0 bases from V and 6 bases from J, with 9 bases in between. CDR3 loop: CASSPPALAEQYF. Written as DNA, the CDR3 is TGTGCCAGCTCACCACCGGCCTTGGCCGAGCAGTACTTC.

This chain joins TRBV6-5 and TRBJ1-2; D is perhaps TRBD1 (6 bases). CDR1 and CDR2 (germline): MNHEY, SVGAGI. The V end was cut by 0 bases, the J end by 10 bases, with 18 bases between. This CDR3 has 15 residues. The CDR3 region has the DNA TGTGCCAGCAGTTACTCACAGACAGGTTTCCTCGACTACACCTTC. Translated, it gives CASSYSQTGFLDYTF.

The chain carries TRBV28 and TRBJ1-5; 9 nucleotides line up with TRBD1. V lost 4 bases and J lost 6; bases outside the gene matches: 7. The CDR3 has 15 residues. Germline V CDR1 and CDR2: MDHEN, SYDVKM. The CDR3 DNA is TGTGCCAGCAGTTCACAGGGGGCTGGGCGTCAGCCCCAGCATTTT. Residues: CASSSQGAGRQPQHF.

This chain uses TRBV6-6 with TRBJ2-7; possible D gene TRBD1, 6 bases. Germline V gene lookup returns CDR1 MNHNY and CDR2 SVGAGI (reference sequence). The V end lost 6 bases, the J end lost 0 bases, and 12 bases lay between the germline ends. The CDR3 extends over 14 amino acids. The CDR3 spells CASRPRGASYEQYF. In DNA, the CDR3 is TGTGCCAGCAGACCCAGGGGAGCCTCCTACGAGCAGTACTTC.

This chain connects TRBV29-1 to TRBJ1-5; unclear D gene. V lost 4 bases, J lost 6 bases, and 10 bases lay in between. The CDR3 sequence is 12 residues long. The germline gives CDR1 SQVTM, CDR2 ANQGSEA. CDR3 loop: CSVAGSGQPQHF. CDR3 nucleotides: TGCAGCGTTGCTGGGTCGGGTCAGCCCCAGCATTTT.

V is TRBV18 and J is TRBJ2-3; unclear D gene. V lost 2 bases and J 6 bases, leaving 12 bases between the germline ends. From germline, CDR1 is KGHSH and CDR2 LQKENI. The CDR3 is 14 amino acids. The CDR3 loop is CASSPLSLPDTQYF. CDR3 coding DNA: TGTGCCAGCTCACCATTGAGCCTGCCGGATACGCAGTATTTT.

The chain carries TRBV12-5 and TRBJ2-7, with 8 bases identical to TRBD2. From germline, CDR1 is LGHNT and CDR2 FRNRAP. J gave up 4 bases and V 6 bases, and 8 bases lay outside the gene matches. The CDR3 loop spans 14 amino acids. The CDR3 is CASGPGGGGYEQYF. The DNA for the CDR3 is TGTGCTAGTGGGCCCGGGGGGGGTGGATACGAGCAGTACTTC.

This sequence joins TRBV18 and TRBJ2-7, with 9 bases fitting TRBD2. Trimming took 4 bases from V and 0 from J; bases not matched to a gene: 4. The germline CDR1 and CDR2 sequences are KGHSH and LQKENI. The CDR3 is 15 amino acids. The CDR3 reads CASSRLADFSYEQYF. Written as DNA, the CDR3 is TGTGCCAGCTCACGACTAGCGGACTTCTCCTACGAGCAGTACTTC.

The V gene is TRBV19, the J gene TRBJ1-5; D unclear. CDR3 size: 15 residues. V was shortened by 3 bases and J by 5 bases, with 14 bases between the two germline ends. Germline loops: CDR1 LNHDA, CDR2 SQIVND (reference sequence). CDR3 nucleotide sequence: TGTGCCAGTAGTATTGTCGCAATACCGGATCAGCCCCAGCATTTT. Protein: CASSIVAIPDQPQHF. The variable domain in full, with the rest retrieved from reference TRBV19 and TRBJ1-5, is DGGITQSPKYLFRKEGQNVTLSCEQNLNHDAMYWYRQDPGQGLRLIYYSQIVNDFQKGDIAEGYSVSREKKESFPLTVTSAQKNPTAFYLCASSIVAIPDQPQHFGDGTRLSIL.

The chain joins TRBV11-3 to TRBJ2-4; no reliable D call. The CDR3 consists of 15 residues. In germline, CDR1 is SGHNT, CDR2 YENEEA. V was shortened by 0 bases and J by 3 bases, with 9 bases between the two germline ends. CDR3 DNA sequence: TGTGCCAGCAGCTTAGATTCGGTTAACAAAAACATTCAGTACTTC. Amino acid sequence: CASSLDSVNKNIQYF.

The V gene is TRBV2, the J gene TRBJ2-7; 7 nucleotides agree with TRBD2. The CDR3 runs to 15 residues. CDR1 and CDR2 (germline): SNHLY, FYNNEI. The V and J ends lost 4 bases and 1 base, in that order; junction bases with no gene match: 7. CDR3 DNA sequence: TGTGCCAGCAGTGTGGGAGGGGAGGCATCCTACGAGCAGTACTTC. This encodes CASSVGGEASYEQYF.

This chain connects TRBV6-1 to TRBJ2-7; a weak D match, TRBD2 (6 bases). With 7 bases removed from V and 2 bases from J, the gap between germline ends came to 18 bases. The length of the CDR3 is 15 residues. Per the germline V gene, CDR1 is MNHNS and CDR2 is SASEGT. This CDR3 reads CASKAYGTLTYEQYF. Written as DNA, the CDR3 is TGTGCCAGCAAGGCTTATGGGACTCTGACCTACGAGCAGTACTTC.

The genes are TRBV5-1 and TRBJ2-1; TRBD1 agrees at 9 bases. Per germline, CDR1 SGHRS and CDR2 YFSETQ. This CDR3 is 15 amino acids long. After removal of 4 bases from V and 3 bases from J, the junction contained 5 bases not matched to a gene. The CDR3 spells CASSPGQGGYNEQFF. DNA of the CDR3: TGCGCCAGCAGCCCGGGACAGGGCGGCTACAATGAGCAGTTCTTC.

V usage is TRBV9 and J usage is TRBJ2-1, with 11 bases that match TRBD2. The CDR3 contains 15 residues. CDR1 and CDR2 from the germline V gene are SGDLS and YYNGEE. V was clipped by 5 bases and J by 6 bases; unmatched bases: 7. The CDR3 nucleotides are TGTGCCAGCAGAGCTAGCGGGAGGACTGGCAATGAGCAGTTCTTC. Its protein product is CASRASGRTGNEQFF. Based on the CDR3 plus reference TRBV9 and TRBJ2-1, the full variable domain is DSGVTQTPKHLITATGQRVTLRCSPRSGDLSVYWYQQSLDQGLQFLIQYYNGEERAKGNILERFSAQQFPDLHSELNLSSLELGDSALYFCASRASGRTGNEQFFGPGTRLTVL.

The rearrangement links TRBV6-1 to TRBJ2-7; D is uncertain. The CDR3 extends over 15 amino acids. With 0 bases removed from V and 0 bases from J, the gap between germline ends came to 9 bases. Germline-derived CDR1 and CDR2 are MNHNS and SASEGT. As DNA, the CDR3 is TGTGCCAGCAGTGAAGCGTGGAGCTCCTCCTACGAGCAGTACTTC. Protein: CASSEAWSSSYEQYF.

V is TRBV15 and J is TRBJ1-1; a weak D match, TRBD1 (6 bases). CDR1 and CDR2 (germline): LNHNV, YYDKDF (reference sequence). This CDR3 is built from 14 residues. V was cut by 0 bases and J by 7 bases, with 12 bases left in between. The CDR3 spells CATSRETQGLEAFF. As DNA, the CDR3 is TGTGCCACCAGCAGAGAAACACAGGGTCTTGAAGCTTTCTTT.

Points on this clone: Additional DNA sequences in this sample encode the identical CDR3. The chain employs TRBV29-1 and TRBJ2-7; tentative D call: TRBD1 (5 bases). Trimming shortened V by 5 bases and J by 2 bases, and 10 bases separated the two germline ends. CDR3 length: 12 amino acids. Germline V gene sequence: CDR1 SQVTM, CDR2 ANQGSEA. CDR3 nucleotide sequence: TGCAGCGTTCGGCAGGGCCCCTACGAGCAGTACTTC. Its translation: CSVRQGPYEQYF.

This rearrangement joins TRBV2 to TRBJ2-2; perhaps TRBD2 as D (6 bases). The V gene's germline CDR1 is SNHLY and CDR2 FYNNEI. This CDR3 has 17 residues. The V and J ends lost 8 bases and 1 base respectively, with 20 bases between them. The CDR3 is CASRPPAWTMNTGELFF. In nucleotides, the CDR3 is TGTGCCAGCCGCCCCCCGGCGTGGACTATGAACACCGGGGAGCTGTTTTTT.

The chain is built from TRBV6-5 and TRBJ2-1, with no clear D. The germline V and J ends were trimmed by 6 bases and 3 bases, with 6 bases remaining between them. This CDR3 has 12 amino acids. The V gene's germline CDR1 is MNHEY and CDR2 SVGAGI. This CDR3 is CASSLSYNEQFF. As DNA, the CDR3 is TGTGCCAGCAGCCTGAGCTACAATGAGCAGTTCTTC.

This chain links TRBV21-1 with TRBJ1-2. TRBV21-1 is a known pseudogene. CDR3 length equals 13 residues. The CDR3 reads CASSKDGRGGYTF. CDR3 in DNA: TGTGCCAGCAGCAAAGACGGGAGGGGTGGCTACACCTTC.

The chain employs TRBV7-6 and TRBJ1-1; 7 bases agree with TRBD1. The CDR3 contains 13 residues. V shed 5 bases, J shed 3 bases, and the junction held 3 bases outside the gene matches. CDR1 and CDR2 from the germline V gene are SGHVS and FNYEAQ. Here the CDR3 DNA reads TGTGCCAGCAGCAGACAGGGAGACACTGAAGCTTTCTTT. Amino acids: CASSRQGDTEAFF.

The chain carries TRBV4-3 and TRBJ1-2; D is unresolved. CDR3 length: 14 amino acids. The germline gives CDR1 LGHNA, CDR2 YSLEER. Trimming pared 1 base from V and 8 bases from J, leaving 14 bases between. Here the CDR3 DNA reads TGCGCCAGCAGCCAAGGGAGCGCCTCCTGGGGCTACACCTTC. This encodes CASSQGSASWGYTF.

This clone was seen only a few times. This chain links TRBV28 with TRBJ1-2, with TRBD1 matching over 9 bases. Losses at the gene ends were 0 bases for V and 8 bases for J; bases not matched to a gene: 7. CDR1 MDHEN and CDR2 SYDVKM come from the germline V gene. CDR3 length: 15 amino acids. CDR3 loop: CASSLWGQGDRGYTF. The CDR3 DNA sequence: TGTGCCAGCAGTTTATGGGGACAGGGAGACAGGGGCTACACCTTC.

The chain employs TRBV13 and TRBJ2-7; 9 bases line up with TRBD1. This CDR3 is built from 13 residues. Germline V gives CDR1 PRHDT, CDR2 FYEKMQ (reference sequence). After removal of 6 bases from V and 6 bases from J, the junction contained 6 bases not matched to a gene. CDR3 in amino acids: CASRKQGAAEQYF. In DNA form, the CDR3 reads TGTGCCAGCAGGAAACAGGGGGCCGCCGAGCAGTACTTC.

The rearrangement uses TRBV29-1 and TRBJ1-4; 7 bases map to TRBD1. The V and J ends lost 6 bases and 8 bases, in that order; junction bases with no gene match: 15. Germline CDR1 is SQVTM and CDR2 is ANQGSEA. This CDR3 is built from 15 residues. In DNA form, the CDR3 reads TGCAGCGTCAAGCACTCCCAGGGGGTTCGGGAAAAACTGTTTTTT. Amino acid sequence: CSVKHSQGVREKLFF.

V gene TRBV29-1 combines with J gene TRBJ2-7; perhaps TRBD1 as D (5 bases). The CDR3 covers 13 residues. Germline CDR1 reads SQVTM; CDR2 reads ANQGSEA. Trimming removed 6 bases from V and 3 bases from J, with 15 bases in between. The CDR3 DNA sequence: TGCAGCGTCGTGGGGCAACGGGTCTACGAGCAGTACTTC. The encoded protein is CSVVGQRVYEQYF.

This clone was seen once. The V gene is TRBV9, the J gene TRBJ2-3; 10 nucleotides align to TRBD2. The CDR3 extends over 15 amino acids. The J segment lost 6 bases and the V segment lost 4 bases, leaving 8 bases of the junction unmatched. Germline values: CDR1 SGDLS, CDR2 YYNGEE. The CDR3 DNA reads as TGTGCCAGCAGCAAAGCGGGAGGGGCTTTGGATACGCAGTATTTT. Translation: CASSKAGGALDTQYF.

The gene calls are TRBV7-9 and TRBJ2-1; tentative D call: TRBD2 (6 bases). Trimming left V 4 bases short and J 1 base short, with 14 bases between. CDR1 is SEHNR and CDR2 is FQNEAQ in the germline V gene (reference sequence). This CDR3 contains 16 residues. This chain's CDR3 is CASSSPGLSSYNEQFF. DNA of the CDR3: TGTGCCAGCAGCTCCCCGGGACTTTCATCCTACAATGAGCAGTTCTTC.